This TCR beta chain was captured in a study of cytomegalovirus exposure and HLA in healthy donors. The CDR3 spans 15 residues. J gave up 4 bases and V 0 bases, and 4 bases lay outside the gene matches. From germline, CDR1 is SGDLS and CDR2 YYNGEE. A multiplex PCR was run with 60 Vbeta primers and 13 Jbeta primers. As handled by the study authors: About 11 million of 65 million to 95 million unique TCR beta chains were shared, per a later count. The table came from immunoSEQ multiplex PCR; TCRdb's copy has only in-frame clones and leaves some out. V, J and clone size are taken as reported in that table, and D and trimming were inferred from the DNA itself. The table has about 150,000 clones, 85% to 90% seen once.

The chain employs TRBV9 and TRBJ2-1; TRBD2 aligns across 7 bases. This receptor was identified in a woman in her thirties in good health and CMV-seronegative. The material sequenced was PBMCs. For the CDR3, the DNA is TGTGCCAGCAGCGTAGGGGCGGGAGAGTACAATGAGCAGTTCTTC. It yields the protein CASSVGAGEYNEQFF.